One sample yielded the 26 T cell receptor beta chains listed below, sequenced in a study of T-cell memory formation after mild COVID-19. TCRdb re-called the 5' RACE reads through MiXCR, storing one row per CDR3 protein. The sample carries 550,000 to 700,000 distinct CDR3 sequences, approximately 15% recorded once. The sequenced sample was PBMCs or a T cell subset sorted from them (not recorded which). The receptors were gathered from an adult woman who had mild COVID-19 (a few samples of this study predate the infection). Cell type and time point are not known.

CDR3 residues: CASSPTGGGNQPQHF. In DNA form, the CDR3 reads TGTGCCAGCAGCCCAACAGGGGGAGGCAATCAGCCCCAGCATTTT. The J gene is TRBJ1-5, the V gene TRBV6-5; 8 bases map to TRBD1. The CDR3 covers 15 residues. V was clipped by 6 bases and J by 2 bases; unmatched bases: 6. Germline V gene lookup returns CDR1 MNHEY and CDR2 SVGAGI.

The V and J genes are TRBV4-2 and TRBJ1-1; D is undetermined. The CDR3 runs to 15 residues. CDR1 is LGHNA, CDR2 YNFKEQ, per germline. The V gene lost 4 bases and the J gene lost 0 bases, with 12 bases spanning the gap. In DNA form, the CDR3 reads TGTGCCAGCAGCCCTAATTACGGAGTGAACACTGAAGCTTTCTTT. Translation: CASSPNYGVNTEAFF.

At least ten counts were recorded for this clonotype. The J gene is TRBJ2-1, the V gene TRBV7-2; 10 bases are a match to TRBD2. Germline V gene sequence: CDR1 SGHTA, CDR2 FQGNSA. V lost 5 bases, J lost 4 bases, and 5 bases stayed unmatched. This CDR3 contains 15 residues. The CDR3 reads CASSPRTSGYNEQFF. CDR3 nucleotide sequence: TGTGCCAGCAGCCCCCGGACTAGCGGATACAATGAGCAGTTCTTC.

CDR3 DNA: TGCGCCAGCAGCCAAGACGGGGACAGAGCCTACAATGAGCAGTTCTTC. Encoded protein: CASSQDGDRAYNEQFF. The chain joins TRBV4-3 to TRBJ2-1; 7 positions match TRBD1. The germline V gene encodes CDR1 LGHNA and CDR2 YSLEER. This CDR3 has 16 amino acids. The V segment lost 0 bases and the J segment 2 bases; nucleotides outside the gene matches: 4.

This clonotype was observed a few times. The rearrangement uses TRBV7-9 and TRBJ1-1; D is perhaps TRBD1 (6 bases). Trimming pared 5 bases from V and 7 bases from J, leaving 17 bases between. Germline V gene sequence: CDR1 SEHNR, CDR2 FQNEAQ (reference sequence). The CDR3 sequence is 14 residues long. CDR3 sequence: CASSPESGAGEAFF. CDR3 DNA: TGTGCCAGCAGCCCGGAATCAGGGGCGGGTGAAGCTTTCTTT.

The CDR3 region has the DNA TGTGCCAGCAGCTTAACCCCTGGGGGCTCGGGAAATGAGCAGTTCTTC. Translating gives CASSLTPGGSGNEQFF. The chain couples TRBV7-3 to TRBJ2-1, with D possibly TRBD1 on 6 matching bases. The CDR3 is made up of 16 amino acids. Germline V gene sequence: CDR1 SGHTA, CDR2 FQGTGA. Between the trimmed V and J ends, which lost 0 bases and 7 bases, there was a span of 16 bases.

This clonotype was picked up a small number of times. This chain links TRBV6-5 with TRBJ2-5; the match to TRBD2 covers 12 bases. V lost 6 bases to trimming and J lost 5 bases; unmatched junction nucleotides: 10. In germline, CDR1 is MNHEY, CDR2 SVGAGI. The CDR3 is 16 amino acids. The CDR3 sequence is CASSKRTSGDRETQYF. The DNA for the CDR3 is TGTGCCAGCAGCAAACGGACTAGCGGGGACCGGGAGACCCAGTACTTC.

In DNA form, the CDR3 reads TGTGCCAGCAGCCGCGCCGACAGCGGGCGATACGAGCAGTACTTC. It is translated as CASSRADSGRYEQYF. The chain recombines TRBV7-8 with TRBJ2-7; tentative D call: TRBD2 (6 bases). Trimming removed 5 bases at V and 4 bases at J, with 18 bases between. The CDR3 is 15 amino acids. Germline V lookup: CDR1 SGHVS, CDR2 FQNEAQ.

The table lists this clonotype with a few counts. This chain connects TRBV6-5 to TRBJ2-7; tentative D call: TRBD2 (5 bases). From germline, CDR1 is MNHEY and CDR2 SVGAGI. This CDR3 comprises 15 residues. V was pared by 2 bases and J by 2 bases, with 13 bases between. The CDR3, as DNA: TGTGCCAGCAGTTACGCGGGTCGGCAGCCCTACGAGCAGTACTTC. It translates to CASSYAGRQPYEQYF.

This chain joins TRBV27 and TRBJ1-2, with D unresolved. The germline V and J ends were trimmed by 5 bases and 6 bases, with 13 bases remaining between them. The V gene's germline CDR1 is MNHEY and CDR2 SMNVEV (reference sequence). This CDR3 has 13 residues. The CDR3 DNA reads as TGTGCCAGCAGTCCCGCTGGTAAGGATGGCTACACCTTC. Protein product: CASSPAGKDGYTF.

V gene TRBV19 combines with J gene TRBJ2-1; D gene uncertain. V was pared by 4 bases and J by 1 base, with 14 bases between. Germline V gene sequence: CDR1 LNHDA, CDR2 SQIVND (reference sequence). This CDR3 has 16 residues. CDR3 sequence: CASSKESRPSYNEQFF. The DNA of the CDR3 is TGTGCCAGTAGTAAGGAGTCCAGGCCTTCCTACAATGAGCAGTTCTTC.

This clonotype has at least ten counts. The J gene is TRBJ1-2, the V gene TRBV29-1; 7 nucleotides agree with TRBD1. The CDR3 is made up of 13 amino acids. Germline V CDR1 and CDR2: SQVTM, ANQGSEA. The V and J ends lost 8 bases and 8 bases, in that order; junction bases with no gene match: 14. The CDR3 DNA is TGCAGCTTCCGGGGCGAGGGGGCGCGCGGCTACACCTTC. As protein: CSFRGEGARGYTF. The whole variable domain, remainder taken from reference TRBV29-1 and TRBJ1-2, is SAVISQKPSRDICQRGTSLTIQCQVDSQVTMMFWYRQQPGQSLTLIATANQGSEATYESGFVIDKFPISRPNLTFSTLTVSNMSPEDSSIYLCSFRGEGARGYTFGSGTRLTVV.

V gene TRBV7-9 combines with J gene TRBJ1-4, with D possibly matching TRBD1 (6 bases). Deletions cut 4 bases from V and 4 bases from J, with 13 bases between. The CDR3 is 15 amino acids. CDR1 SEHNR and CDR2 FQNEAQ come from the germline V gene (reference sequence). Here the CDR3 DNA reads TGTGCCAGCAGCTCTGTACAGGGTAATAATGAAAAACTGTTTTTT. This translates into CASSSVQGNNEKLFF. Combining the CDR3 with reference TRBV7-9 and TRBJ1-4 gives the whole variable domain DTGVSQNPRHKITKRGQNVTFRCDPISEHNRLYWYRQTLGQGPEFLTYFQNEAQLEKSRLLSDRFSAERPKGSFSTLEIQRTEQGDSAMYLCASSSVQGNNEKLFFGSGTQLSVL.

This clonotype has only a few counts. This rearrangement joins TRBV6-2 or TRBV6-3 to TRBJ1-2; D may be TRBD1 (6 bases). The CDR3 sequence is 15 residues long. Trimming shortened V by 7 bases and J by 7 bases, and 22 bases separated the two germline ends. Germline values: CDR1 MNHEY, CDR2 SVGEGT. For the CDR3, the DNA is TGTGCCAGCACCCCAGATCAGGGGAACTTCTTTGGCTACACCTTC. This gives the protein CASTPDQGNFFGYTF.

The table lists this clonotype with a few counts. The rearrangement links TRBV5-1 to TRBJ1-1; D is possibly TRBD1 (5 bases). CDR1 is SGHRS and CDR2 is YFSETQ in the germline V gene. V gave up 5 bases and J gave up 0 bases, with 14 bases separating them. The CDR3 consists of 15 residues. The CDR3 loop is CASRGAQVVNTEAFF. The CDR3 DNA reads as TGCGCCAGCAGAGGAGCACAGGTGGTGAACACTGAAGCTTTCTTT.

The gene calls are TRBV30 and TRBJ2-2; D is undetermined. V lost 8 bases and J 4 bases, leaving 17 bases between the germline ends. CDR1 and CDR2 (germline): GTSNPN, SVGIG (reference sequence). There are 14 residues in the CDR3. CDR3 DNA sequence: TGTGCCGTTCTGAGCCAGCGTTTCACCGGGGAGCTGTTTTTT. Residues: CAVLSQRFTGELFF.

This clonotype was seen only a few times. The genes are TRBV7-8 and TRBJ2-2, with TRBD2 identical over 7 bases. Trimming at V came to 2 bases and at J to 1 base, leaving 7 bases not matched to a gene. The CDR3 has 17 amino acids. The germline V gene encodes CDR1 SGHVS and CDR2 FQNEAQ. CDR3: CASSLIRLAENTGELFF. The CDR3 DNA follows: TGTGCCAGCAGCTTAATTCGGCTAGCGGAGAACACCGGGGAGCTGTTTTTT.

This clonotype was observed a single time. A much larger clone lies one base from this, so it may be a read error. The CDR3 spells CDSSFGRTYEQYF. CDR3 DNA sequence: TGTGACAGCAGCTTTGGCAGAACCTACGAGCAGTACTTC. The chain joins TRBV11-2 to TRBJ2-7, with no clear D. The CDR3 totals 13 residues. The germline V gene has CDR1 SGHAT and CDR2 FQNNGV.

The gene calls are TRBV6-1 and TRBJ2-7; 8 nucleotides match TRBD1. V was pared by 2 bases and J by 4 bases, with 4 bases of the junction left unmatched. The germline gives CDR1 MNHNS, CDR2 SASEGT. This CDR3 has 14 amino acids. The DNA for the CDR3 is TGTGCCAGCAGTGAAACGGACAGGGTATACGAGCAGTACTTC. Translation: CASSETDRVYEQYF.

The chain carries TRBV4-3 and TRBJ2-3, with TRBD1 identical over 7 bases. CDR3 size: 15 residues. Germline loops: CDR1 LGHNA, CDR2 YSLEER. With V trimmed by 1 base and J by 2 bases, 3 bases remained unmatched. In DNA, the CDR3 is TGCGCCAGCAGCCAAGGGACAGGCTACACAGATACGCAGTATTTT. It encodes CASSQGTGYTDTQYF.

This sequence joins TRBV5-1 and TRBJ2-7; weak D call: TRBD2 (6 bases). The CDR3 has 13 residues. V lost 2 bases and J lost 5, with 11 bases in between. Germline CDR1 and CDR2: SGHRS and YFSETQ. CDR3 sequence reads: CASSLYGGNEQYF. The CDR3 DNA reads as TGCGCCAGCAGCTTATACGGGGGTAACGAGCAGTACTTC.

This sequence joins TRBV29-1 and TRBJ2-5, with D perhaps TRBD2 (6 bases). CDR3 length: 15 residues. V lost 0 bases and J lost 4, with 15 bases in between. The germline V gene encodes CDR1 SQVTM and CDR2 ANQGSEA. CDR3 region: CSVEDRGSWGETQYF. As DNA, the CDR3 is TGCAGCGTTGAAGATCGGGGGTCCTGGGGAGAGACCCAGTACTTC.

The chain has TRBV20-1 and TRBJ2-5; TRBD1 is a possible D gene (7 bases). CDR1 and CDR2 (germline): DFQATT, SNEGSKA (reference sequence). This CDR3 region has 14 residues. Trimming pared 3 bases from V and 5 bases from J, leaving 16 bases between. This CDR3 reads CSASRGTVGETQYF. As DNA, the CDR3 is TGCAGTGCTAGCCGCGGGACAGTCGGGGAGACCCAGTACTTC.

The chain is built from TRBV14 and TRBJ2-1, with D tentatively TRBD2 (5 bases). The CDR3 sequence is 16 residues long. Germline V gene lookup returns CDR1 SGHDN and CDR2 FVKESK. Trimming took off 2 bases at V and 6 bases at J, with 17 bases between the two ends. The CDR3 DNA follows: TGTGCCAGCAGCCAATATCGCAACTCCGAGGGCAATGAGCAGTTCTTC. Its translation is CASSQYRNSEGNEQFF.

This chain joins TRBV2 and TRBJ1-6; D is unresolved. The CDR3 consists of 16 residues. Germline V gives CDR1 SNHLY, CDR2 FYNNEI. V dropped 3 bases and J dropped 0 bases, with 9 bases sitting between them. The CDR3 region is CASSDVASSYNSPLHF. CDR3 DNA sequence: TGTGCCAGCAGTGATGTGGCGAGCTCCTATAATTCACCCCTCCACTTT.

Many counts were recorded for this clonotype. CDR3 coding DNA: TGTGCCAGCTCACGAACAGGGACCTACGAGCAGTACTTC. Translated, it gives CASSRTGTYEQYF. The chain links TRBV19 to TRBJ2-7; D may be TRBD1 (6 bases). CDR1 and CDR2 (germline): LNHDA, SQIVND (reference sequence). CDR3 length: 13 amino acids. With 9 bases removed from V and 2 bases from J, the gap between germline ends came to 14 bases.